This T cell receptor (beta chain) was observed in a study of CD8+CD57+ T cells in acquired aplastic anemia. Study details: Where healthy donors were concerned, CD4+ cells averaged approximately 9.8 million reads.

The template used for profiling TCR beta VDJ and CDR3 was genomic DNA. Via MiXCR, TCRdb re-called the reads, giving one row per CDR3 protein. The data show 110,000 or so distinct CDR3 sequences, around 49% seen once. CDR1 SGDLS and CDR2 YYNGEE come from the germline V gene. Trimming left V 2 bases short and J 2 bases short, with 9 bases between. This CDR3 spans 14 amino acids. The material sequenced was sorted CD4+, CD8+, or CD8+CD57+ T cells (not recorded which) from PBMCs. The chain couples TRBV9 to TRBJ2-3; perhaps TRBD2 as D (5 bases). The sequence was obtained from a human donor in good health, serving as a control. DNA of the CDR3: TGTGCCAGCAGCGTCCTAGCAGCCACAGATACGCAGTATTTT. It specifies CASSVLAATDTQYF. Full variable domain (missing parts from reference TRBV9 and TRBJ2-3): DSGVTQTPKHLITATGQRVTLRCSPRSGDLSVYWYQQSLDQGLQFLIQYYNGEERAKGNILERFSAQQFPDLHSELNLSSLELGDSALYFCASSVLAATDTQYFGPGTRLTVL.